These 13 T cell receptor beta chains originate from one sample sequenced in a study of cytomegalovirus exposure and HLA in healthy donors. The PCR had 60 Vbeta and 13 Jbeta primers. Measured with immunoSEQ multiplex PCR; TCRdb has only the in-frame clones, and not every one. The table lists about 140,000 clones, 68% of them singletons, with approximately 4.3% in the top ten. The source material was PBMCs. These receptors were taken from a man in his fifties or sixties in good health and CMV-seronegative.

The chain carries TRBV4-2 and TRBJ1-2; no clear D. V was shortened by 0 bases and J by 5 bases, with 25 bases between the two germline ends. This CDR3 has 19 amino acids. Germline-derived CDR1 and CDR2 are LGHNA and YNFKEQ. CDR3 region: CASSQDVVASVDTIYGYTF. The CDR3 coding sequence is TGTGCCAGCAGCCAAGATGTGGTTGCGTCCGTAGATACTATTTATGGCTACACCTTC.

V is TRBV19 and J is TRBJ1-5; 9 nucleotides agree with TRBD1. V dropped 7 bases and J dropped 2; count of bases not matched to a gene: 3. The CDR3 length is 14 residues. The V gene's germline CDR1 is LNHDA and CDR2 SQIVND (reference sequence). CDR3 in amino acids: CASTRTGGNQPQHF. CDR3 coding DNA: TGTGCCAGTACTCGGACAGGGGGCAATCAGCCCCAGCATTTT. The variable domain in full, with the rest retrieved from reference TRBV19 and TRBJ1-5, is DGGITQSPKYLFRKEGQNVTLSCEQNLNHDAMYWYRQDPGQGLRLIYYSQIVNDFQKGDIAEGYSVSREKKESFPLTVTSAQKNPTAFYLCASTRTGGNQPQHFGDGTRLSIL.

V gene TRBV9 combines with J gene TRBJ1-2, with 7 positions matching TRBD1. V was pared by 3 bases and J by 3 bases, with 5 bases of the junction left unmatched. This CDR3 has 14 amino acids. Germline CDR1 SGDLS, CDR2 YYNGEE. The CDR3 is CASSGRDSYYGYTF. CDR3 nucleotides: TGTGCCAGCAGCGGACGGGACAGCTACTATGGCTACACCTTC.

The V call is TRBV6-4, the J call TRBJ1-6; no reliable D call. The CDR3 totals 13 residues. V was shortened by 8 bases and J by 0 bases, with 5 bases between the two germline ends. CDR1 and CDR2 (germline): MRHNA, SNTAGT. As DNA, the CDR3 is TGTGCCAGCCCTAGCTCCTATAATTCACCCCTCCACTTT. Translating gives CASPSSYNSPLHF.

As DNA, the CDR3 is TGTGCCAGCAGCCCAGGTGGGAGGGGAAACACCGGGGAGCTGTTTTTT. This encodes CASSPGGRGNTGELFF. This chain connects TRBV5-4 to TRBJ2-2; 7 bases map to TRBD2. Losses at the gene ends were 4 bases for V and 2 bases for J; bases not matched to a gene: 8. Germline V lookup: CDR1 SGHNT, CDR2 YYREEE (reference sequence). This CDR3 is built from 16 residues.

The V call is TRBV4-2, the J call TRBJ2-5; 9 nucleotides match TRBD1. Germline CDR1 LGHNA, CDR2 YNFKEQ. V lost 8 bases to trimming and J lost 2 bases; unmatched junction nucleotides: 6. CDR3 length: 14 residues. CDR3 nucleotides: TGTGCCAGCGGACCGGGACAGGGACAAGAGACCCAGTACTTC. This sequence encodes CASGPGQGQETQYF.

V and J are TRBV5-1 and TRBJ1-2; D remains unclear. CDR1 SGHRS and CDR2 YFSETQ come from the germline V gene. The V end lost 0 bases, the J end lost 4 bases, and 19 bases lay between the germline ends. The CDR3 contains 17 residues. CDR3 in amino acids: CASSLALGLQIIYGYTF. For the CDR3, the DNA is TGCGCCAGCAGCTTGGCCTTAGGACTGCAGATAATCTATGGCTACACCTTC.

CDR3 loop: CASSPSVAGDYNEQFF. CDR3 sequence (DNA): TGTGCCAGCTCTCCGAGCGTAGCGGGAGACTACAATGAGCAGTTCTTC. This chain uses TRBV18 with TRBJ2-1; TRBD2 agrees at 9 bases. The CDR3 extends over 16 amino acids. CDR1 and CDR2 (germline): KGHSH, LQKENI. The ends lost 6 bases at V and 3 bases at J; junction bases unmatched: 9.

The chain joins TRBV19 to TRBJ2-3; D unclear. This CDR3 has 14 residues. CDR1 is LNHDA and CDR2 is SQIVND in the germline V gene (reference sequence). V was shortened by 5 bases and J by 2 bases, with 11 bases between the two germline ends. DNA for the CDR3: TGTGCCAGTAGTTCCTCCTTGTCCACAGATACGCAGTATTTT. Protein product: CASSSSLSTDTQYF.

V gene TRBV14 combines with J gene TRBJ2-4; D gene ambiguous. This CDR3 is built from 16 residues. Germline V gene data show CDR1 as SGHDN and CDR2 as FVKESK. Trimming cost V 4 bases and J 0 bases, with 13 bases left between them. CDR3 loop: CASSRHNSLAKNIQYF. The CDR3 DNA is TGTGCCAGCAGCCGCCATAACTCCCTAGCCAAAAACATTCAGTACTTC.

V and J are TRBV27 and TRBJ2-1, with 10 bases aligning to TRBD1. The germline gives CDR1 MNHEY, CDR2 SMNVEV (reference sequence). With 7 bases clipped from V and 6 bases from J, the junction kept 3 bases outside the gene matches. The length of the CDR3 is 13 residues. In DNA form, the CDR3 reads TGTGCCAGCACCGGGACAGGGGTCAATGAGCAGTTCTTC. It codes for CASTGTGVNEQFF.

In nucleotides, the CDR3 is TGTGCCAGCAGTGGGACTAGCCCCCCAGAGCAGTACTTC. This translates into CASSGTSPPEQYF. J is TRBJ2-7 and V is TRBV27; 9 bases are a match to TRBD2. CDR3 size: 13 residues. J was trimmed by 7 bases and V by 5 bases; bases with no gene match: 6. CDR1 is MNHEY, CDR2 SMNVEV, per germline (reference sequence).

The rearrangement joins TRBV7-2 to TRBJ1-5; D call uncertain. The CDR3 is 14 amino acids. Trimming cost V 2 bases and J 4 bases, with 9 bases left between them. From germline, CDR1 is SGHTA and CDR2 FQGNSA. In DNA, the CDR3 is TGTGCCAGCAGCTTAAACCCGGGGAATCAGCCCCAGCATTTT. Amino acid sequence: CASSLNPGNQPQHF.